The 30 T cell receptor beta chains listed next were all sequenced from one sample in a study of vaccination and CD4 T cells after COVID-19. The antigens for these receptors are not known. Treatment given: approximately 10-day PBMC culture with coronavirus spike peptide pools or control peptides (ViraFEST assay). The study sequenced cultured CD4+ T cell DNA using the Oncomine TCR Beta short-read assay. From the PCR reads, TCRdb called clonotypes with MiXCR, one entry per CDR3 protein. This table has around 13,000 distinct CDR3 sequences, 20% to 25% appearing once. The sequences come from CD4+ T cells from blood, cultured in vitro, collected after SARS-CoV-2 vaccination. These receptors originate from a human donor who had recovered from COVID-19.

The rearrangement links TRBV12-3 or TRBV12-4 to TRBJ1-1; no clear D. V was trimmed by 0 bases and J by 5 bases, leaving 16 bases between them. CDR3 length: 16 amino acids. CDR3 protein: CASSLARRAGLTEAFF. CDR3 in DNA: TGTGCCAGCAGTTTAGCGCGTCGCGCGGGTTTAACTGAAGCTTTCTTT.

This clonotype has just a few counts. The chain is built from TRBV7-2 and TRBJ2-2; D unresolved. V was pared by 4 bases and J by 7 bases, with 10 bases between. The CDR3 runs to 13 residues. The germline V gene has CDR1 SGHTA and CDR2 FQGNSA. CDR3 bases: TGTGCCAGCAGCTCTCCTCCCGTCGGGGAGCTGTTTTTT. Translation gives CASSSPPVGELFF.

This clonotype was picked up a small number of times. V usage is TRBV28 and J usage is TRBJ1-2, with 8 bases identical to TRBD1. V lost 5 bases to trimming and J lost 8 bases; unmatched junction nucleotides: 7. Germline CDR1 reads MDHEN; CDR2 reads SYDVKM. The CDR3 is 13 residues long. CDR3 coding DNA: TGTGCCAGCAGTCCAGGGGGCCCTTGGGGCTACACCTTC. It encodes CASSPGGPWGYTF.

CDR3 amino acids: CASLEGYGYTF. The CDR3 region has the DNA TGTGCCAGCCTCGAGGGGTATGGCTACACCTTC. This chain uses TRBV28 with TRBJ1-2; TRBD1 might be the D (5 bases). V lost 8 bases and J 5 bases, leaving 9 bases between the germline ends. Germline CDR1 MDHEN, CDR2 SYDVKM. This CDR3 comprises 11 residues.

This clonotype has more than one count but fewer than ten. This sequence joins TRBV6-2 or TRBV6-3 and TRBJ1-5; no firm D call. V was clipped by 0 bases and J by 0 bases, with 21 bases between them. The length of the CDR3 is 20 residues. The V gene's germline CDR1 is MNHEY and CDR2 SVGEGT. Here the CDR3 reads CASSYSRVDGQLYSNQPQHF. The CDR3 DNA is TGTGCCAGCAGTTACTCGAGGGTCGATGGGCAGTTATATAGCAATCAGCCCCAGCATTTT.

The chain carries TRBV6-1 and TRBJ2-7; perhaps TRBD2 as D (6 bases). This CDR3 is 17 amino acids long. Trimming cost V 5 bases and J 2 bases, with 22 bases left between them. Germline-derived CDR1 and CDR2 are MNHNS and SASEGT. CDR3 coding DNA: TGTGCCAGCAGTAATACAATAGGGTCCGGGAGCACCTACGAGCAGTACTTC. It translates to CASSNTIGSGSTYEQYF.

This clonotype was observed a few times. This chain connects TRBV24-1 to TRBJ2-2; 9 bases match TRBD2. Germline assignment: CDR1 KGHDR and CDR2 SFDVKD. CDR3 size: 14 residues. V was pared by 9 bases and J by 6 bases, with 7 bases of the junction left unmatched. The CDR3 sequence is CATGGLATAGELFF. The CDR3 DNA sequence: TGTGCCACCGGTGGACTAGCGACTGCCGGGGAGCTGTTTTTT.

V usage is TRBV12-3 or TRBV12-4 and J usage is TRBJ1-1, with no clear D. The CDR3 covers 13 residues. V lost 5 bases and J lost 10, with 17 bases in between. The CDR3 reads CASSIDGPSRAFF. CDR3 coding DNA: TGTGCCAGCAGTATTGACGGACCTTCGAGAGCTTTCTTT.

Only a few counts were recorded for this clonotype. CDR3 sequence (DNA): TGTGCCAGCAGCCAAGATTTAGGGCGGGGGCTGGGCAATGAGCAGTTCTTC. This gives the protein CASSQDLGRGLGNEQFF. The gene calls are TRBV4-2 and TRBJ2-1; a possible D gene is TRBD2 (7 bases). The V gene lost 0 bases and the J gene lost 6 bases, with 18 bases spanning the gap. Looked up from germline, CDR1 is LGHNA and CDR2 is YNFKEQ. The CDR3 covers 17 residues.

Judged by abundance, this clonotype is medium-sized. This chain joins TRBV15 and TRBJ1-5; 7 bases are a match to TRBD1. Germline V CDR1 and CDR2: LNHNV, YYDKDF (reference sequence). The CDR3 spans 14 residues. The ends lost 0 bases at V and 6 bases at J; junction bases unmatched: 2. CDR3 amino acids: CATSREGGAQPQHF. The CDR3, as DNA: TGTGCCACCAGCAGAGAAGGGGGCGCTCAGCCCCAGCATTTT.

This clonotype was picked up a small number of times. The chain recombines TRBV20-1 with TRBJ2-1; 8 bases match TRBD2. This CDR3 spans 15 amino acids. The V segment lost 3 bases and the J segment 7 bases; nucleotides outside the gene matches: 11. The germline gives CDR1 DFQATT, CDR2 SNEGSKA (reference sequence). The CDR3 nucleotides are TGCAGTGCTAGGGCCCGAGCGGGAGTTCGAAATGAGCAGTTCTTC. Translation gives CSARARAGVRNEQFF.

The V call is TRBV7-2, the J call TRBJ1-6; D might be TRBD1 (6 bases). V was trimmed by 5 bases and J by 5 bases, leaving 16 bases between them. The germline V gene has CDR1 SGHTA and CDR2 FQGNSA. The CDR3 loop spans 16 amino acids. The CDR3 reads CASSIQTRGHNSPLHF. The CDR3 region has the DNA TGTGCCAGCAGCATCCAGACCCGGGGGCATAATTCACCCCTCCACTTT.

The chain links TRBV6-5 to TRBJ2-3; TRBD2 agrees at 8 bases. The CDR3 is 17 residues long. Germline CDR1 MNHEY, CDR2 SVGAGI. Trimming at V came to 0 bases and at J to 4 bases, leaving 9 bases not matched to a gene. The CDR3 protein is CASSYSISGGAADTQYF. The CDR3 coding sequence is TGTGCCAGCAGTTACTCGATATCCGGGGGGGCCGCAGATACGCAGTATTTT.

The gene calls are TRBV11-3 and TRBJ2-2, with no clear D. V was trimmed by 5 bases and J by 6 bases, leaving 19 bases between them. This CDR3 spans 16 amino acids. In germline, CDR1 is SGHNT, CDR2 YENEEA. Here the CDR3 reads CASSPQGRIGPGELFF. The DNA of the CDR3 is TGTGCCAGCAGCCCGCAAGGACGTATAGGGCCCGGGGAGCTGTTTTTT.

This clonotype was seen only a few times. This sequence joins TRBV20-1 and TRBJ1-3, with TRBD1 identical over 8 bases. The germline V gene has CDR1 DFQATT and CDR2 SNEGSKA (reference sequence). The CDR3 consists of 14 residues. J was trimmed by 9 bases and V by 4 bases; bases with no gene match: 11. The CDR3 DNA is TGCAGTGCTAAAAGGGACAGGCCCGGGGGCACCATATATTTT. Translation gives CSAKRDRPGGTIYF.

V usage is TRBV28 and J usage is TRBJ2-3; 8 nucleotides match TRBD2. The CDR3 extends over 15 amino acids. The germline gives CDR1 MDHEN, CDR2 SYDVKM. The V and J ends lost 8 bases and 4 bases, in that order; junction bases with no gene match: 11. The CDR3 nucleotides are TGTGCCAGCGGGAGGACCGGGAGGGGCTCAGATACGCAGTATTTT. This sequence encodes CASGRTGRGSDTQYF.

This clonotype was counted between two and nine times. The V and J genes are TRBV14 and TRBJ1-6; the D gene is possibly TRBD1 (6 bases). The germline V gene has CDR1 SGHDN and CDR2 FVKESK. The CDR3 has 14 amino acids. V dropped 6 bases and J dropped 4 bases, with 10 bases sitting between them. The CDR3, as DNA: TGTGCCAGCAGACGAGGACAGTATAATTCACCCCTCCACTTT. Protein sequence: CASRRGQYNSPLHF.

The chain couples TRBV28 to TRBJ2-5; 9 bases map to TRBD1. This CDR3 comprises 14 residues. V trimming: 5 bases; J trimming: 3 bases; junction bases outside the gene matches: 4. CDR1 is MDHEN and CDR2 is SYDVKM in the germline V gene. The CDR3 is CASSLRDREETQYF. The CDR3, as DNA: TGTGCCAGCAGTCTCCGGGACAGGGAAGAGACCCAGTACTTC.

The chain employs TRBV12-3 or TRBV12-4 and TRBJ2-3; the D is unclear. Trimming cost V 4 bases and J 2 bases, with 10 bases left between them. The CDR3 contains 14 residues. CDR3 loop: CASSSETFTDTQYF. CDR3 nucleotide sequence: TGTGCCAGCAGTTCAGAAACTTTCACAGATACGCAGTATTTT.

In this sample, this clonotype turned up a few times. The chain has TRBV28 and TRBJ1-5, with no clear D. V was cut by 4 bases and J by 12 bases, with 10 bases left in between. The CDR3 is 11 residues long. The germline V gene has CDR1 MDHEN and CDR2 SYDVKM. The DNA of the CDR3 is TGTGCCAGCAGTTCTTCTCGGGGCCAGCATTTT. Translated: CASSSSRGQHF.

The table lists this clonotype with a few counts. V and J are TRBV30 and TRBJ1-2, with 8 nucleotides matching TRBD1. The CDR3 runs to 13 residues. V was pared by 3 bases and J by 7 bases, with 7 bases of the junction left unmatched. CDR1 is GTSNPN, CDR2 SVGIG, per germline (reference sequence). The CDR3 nucleotides read TGTGCCTGGAGAGGGCAGGGGGCTGGTGGCTACACCTTC. It yields the protein CAWRGQGAGGYTF.

The rearrangement links TRBV30 to TRBJ1-5; 8 nucleotides agree with TRBD1. V trimming: 8 bases; J trimming: 4 bases; junction bases outside the gene matches: 7. CDR3 length equals 13 residues. Germline CDR1 reads GTSNPN; CDR2 reads SVGIG (reference sequence). DNA for the CDR3: TGTGCCGGTGGACAGGGAAAAAATCAGCCCCAGCATTTT. Its protein is CAGGQGKNQPQHF.

This chain links TRBV6-2 or TRBV6-3 with TRBJ1-1; possible D gene TRBD1, 5 bases. Germline V lookup: CDR1 MNHEY, CDR2 SVGEGT. Between the trimmed V and J ends, which lost 5 bases and 7 bases, there was a span of 11 bases. The CDR3 contains 12 residues. The CDR3 loop is CASSAPQGEAFF. The CDR3 DNA reads as TGTGCCAGCAGTGCGCCTCAGGGTGAAGCTTTCTTT.

The CDR3: CASSRGLPSNYGYTF. In DNA form, the CDR3 reads TGTGCCAGCAGCCGAGGCCTCCCCTCTAACTATGGCTACACCTTC. This chain joins TRBV28 and TRBJ1-2; D gene unclear. Looked up from germline, CDR1 is MDHEN and CDR2 is SYDVKM. V lost 6 bases, J lost 0 bases, and 14 bases lay in between. CDR3 length: 15 amino acids.

This clonotype was counted only a few times. The chain uses TRBV7-6 and TRBJ2-7; 10 bases agree with TRBD1. The CDR3 consists of 15 residues. CDR1 SGHVS and CDR2 FNYEAQ come from the germline V gene. V lost 5 bases, J lost 3 bases, and 7 bases stayed unmatched. CDR3 bases: TGTGCCAGCAGCCGACAGGGGGCGCTTATCTACGAGCAGTACTTC. Residues: CASSRQGALIYEQYF.

The chain couples TRBV5-1 to TRBJ2-5; 7 bases are shared with TRBD1. V gave up 4 bases and J gave up 10 bases; unmatched junction bases: 13. Germline V gene data show CDR1 as SGHRS and CDR2 as YFSETQ. The CDR3 extends over 14 amino acids. CDR3 protein: CASSPRQGPADQYF. CDR3 bases: TGCGCCAGCAGCCCGCGACAGGGCCCAGCTGACCAGTACTTC.

This clonotype showed up just a few times. This chain links TRBV6-2 or TRBV6-3 with TRBJ1-1, with 9 bases that match TRBD1. The CDR3 spans 15 residues. Germline V gives CDR1 MNHEY, CDR2 SVGEGT. Trimming cost V 2 bases and J 4 bases; bases outside gene matches: 5. The CDR3 nucleotides read TGTGCCAGCAGTTACCGGGGACAGGGAGGCACTGAAGCTTTCTTT. As protein: CASSYRGQGGTEAFF.

The chain links TRBV7-8 to TRBJ2-1; tentative D call: TRBD1 (5 bases). V was pared by 2 bases and J by 4 bases, with 6 bases between. Looked up from germline, CDR1 is SGHVS and CDR2 is FQNEAQ. This CDR3 comprises 13 residues. The CDR3 spells CASSLQGYNEQFF. CDR3 nucleotide sequence: TGTGCCAGCAGCTTACAGGGTTACAATGAGCAGTTCTTC.

The rearrangement uses TRBV4-1 and TRBJ1-5; maybe TRBD1 (6 bases). The germline CDR1 and CDR2 sequences are MGHRA and YSYEKL. This CDR3 has 17 amino acids. Trimming stripped 0 bases from V and 3 bases from J, with 15 bases between. The CDR3 nucleotides read TGCGCCAGCAGCCAAGATACGCAGGGGTCCCCCAATCAGCCCCAGCATTTT. Translating it yields CASSQDTQGSPNQPQHF.

This rearrangement joins TRBV7-6 to TRBJ2-3; D is perhaps TRBD1 or TRBD2 (5 bases each). The ends were cut back, 3 bases at V and 4 bases at J, with 5 bases in the middle. This CDR3 is built from 12 residues. Germline CDR1 is SGHVS and CDR2 is FNYEAQ. The chain's CDR3 is CASSLGADTQYF. The CDR3 nucleotides are TGTGCCAGCAGCTTGGGGGCAGATACGCAGTATTTT.